A selection of T cell receptor beta chains follows, all from one sample in a study of T cells in Graves' hyperthyroidism and ophthalmopathy. Using its own MiXCR run on the multiplex PCR reads, TCRdb lists one record per CDR3 protein. The sample has about 620,000 distinct CDR3 sequences, about 16% seen once; the top ten hold 3% to 4%. The sample was blood. The receptors were gathered from a woman between 25 and 40 years old with Graves' hyperthyroidism. Each CDR3 is given with its conserved first and last residue. A D gene is named only where the DNA matches it firmly. For some rows the clone size is stated as once, few or many, or as a class when expanded; others skip it.

J: TRBJ2-7; length: 13; V: TRBV2; size: many; D: -; CDR3: CASSESGGREQYF; DNA: TGTGCCAGCAGTGAAAGCGGTGGGCGCGAGCAGTACTTC
J: TRBJ2-1; length: 13; V: TRBV20-1; size: -; D: -; CDR3: CSARDIDYNEQFF; DNA: TGCAGTGCTAGAGATATTGATTACAATGAGCAGTTCTTC
J: TRBJ2-1; length: 11; V: TRBV25-1; size: -; D: TRBD1; CDR3: CASSWDRRQFF; DNA: TGTGCCAGCAGTTGGGACAGGCGGCAGTTCTTC
J: TRBJ2-3; length: 16; V: TRBV28; size: many; D: TRBD2; CDR3: CASRTGTSGTTDTQYF; DNA: TGTGCCAGCAGGACAGGGACTAGCGGGACCACAGATACGCAGTATTTT
J: TRBJ2-3; length: 15; V: TRBV12-3/TRBV12-4; size: -; D: TRBD1; CDR3: CASSSMTGSTDTQYF; DNA: TGTGCCAGCAGTTCCATGACAGGGAGCACAGATACGCAGTATTTT
J: TRBJ2-1; length: 16; V: TRBV13; size: -; D: TRBD2; CDR3: CASSSTGTSFSNEQFF; DNA: TGTGCCAGCAGCTCAACCGGGACTAGTTTCTCCAATGAGCAGTTCTTC
J: TRBJ2-5; length: 17; V: TRBV6-1; size: many; D: TRBD1; CDR3: CASSEGISTGGEETQYF; DNA: TGTGCCAGCAGTGAAGGGATATCGACAGGGGGCGAAGAGACCCAGTACTTC
J: TRBJ2-5; length: 14; V: TRBV20-1; size: -; D: TRBD2; CDR3: CSAEKTSGQETQYF; DNA: TGCAGTGCCGAAAAGACTAGCGGCCAAGAGACCCAGTACTTC
J: TRBJ2-3; length: 15; V: TRBV11-3; size: -; D: -; CDR3: CASSVGTLHTDTQYF; DNA: TGTGCCAGCAGCGTCGGGACTTTACACACAGATACGCAGTATTTT
J: TRBJ1-1; length: 16; V: TRBV5-8; size: many; D: -; CDR3: CASSFLPLGRNTEAFF; DNA: TGTGCCAGCAGCTTCCTTCCCTTGGGGAGGAACACTGAAGCTTTCTTT
J: TRBJ1-2; length: 15; V: TRBV12-3/TRBV12-4; size: many; D: -; CDR3: CASSLGGGRNYGYTF; DNA: TGTGCCAGCAGTTTAGGGGGCGGTCGAAACTATGGCTACACCTTC
J: TRBJ1-1; length: 18; V: TRBV12-3/TRBV12-4; size: once; D: TRBD1; CDR3: CASSRGTGQLHMNTEAFF; DNA: TGTGCCAGCAGCCGAGGGACAGGGCAACTCCATATGAACACTGAAGCTTTCTTT
J: TRBJ1-6; length: 16; V: TRBV27; size: few; D: -; CDR3: CASSLFFPGDNSPLHF; DNA: TGTGCCAGCAGCCTCTTTTTTCCAGGGGATAATTCACCCCTCCACTTT
J: TRBJ2-5; length: 15; V: TRBV28; size: few; D: -; CDR3: CASSLFLGRGETQYF; DNA: TGTGCCAGCAGTTTATTTCTAGGTCGGGGAGAGACCCAGTACTTC
J: TRBJ2-1; length: 14; V: TRBV7-9; size: many; D: -; CDR3: CASSLGGLDNEQFF; DNA: TGTGCCAGCAGCTTGGGGGGTTTGGACAATGAGCAGTTCTTC
J: TRBJ2-7; length: 12; V: TRBV2; size: many; D: -; CDR3: CASSDRTYEQYF; DNA: TGTGCCAGCAGTGACAGGACCTACGAGCAGTACTTC
J: TRBJ2-1; length: 11; V: TRBV13; size: many; D: -; CDR3: CASSADNEQFF; DNA: TGTGCCAGCAGTGCGGACAATGAGCAGTTCTTC
J: TRBJ2-6; length: 16; V: TRBV15; size: few; D: -; CDR3: CATSRERDSGANVLTF; DNA: TGTGCCACCAGCAGAGAAAGGGACTCTGGGGCCAACGTCCTGACTTTC
J: TRBJ2-1; length: 16; V: TRBV7-2; size: -; D: TRBD2; CDR3: CASSFRTSPSYNEQFF; DNA: TGTGCCAGCAGCTTCAGGACTAGCCCCTCCTACAATGAGCAGTTCTTC
J: TRBJ2-1; length: 14; V: TRBV19; size: -; D: -; CDR3: CASRAPTVYNEQFF; DNA: TGTGCCAGCAGAGCCCCAACCGTTTACAATGAGCAGTTCTTC
J: TRBJ1-1; length: 14; V: TRBV19; size: -; D: -; CDR3: CASSLPRANTEAFF; DNA: TGTGCCAGTTCTCTCCCCCGGGCAAACACTGAAGCTTTCTTT
J: TRBJ2-3; length: 15; V: TRBV28; size: many; D: -; CDR3: CASSGPDSHTDTQYF; DNA: TGTGCCAGCAGCGGACCGGACAGTCACACAGATACGCAGTATTTT
J: TRBJ2-2; length: 15; V: TRBV28; size: -; D: -; CDR3: CASSFTGFMTGELFF; DNA: TGTGCCAGCAGTTTCACCGGGTTCATGACCGGGGAGCTGTTTTTT
J: TRBJ1-4; length: 15; V: TRBV28; size: many; D: TRBD1; CDR3: CASSLPGGRNEKLFF; DNA: TGTGCCAGCAGTTTGCCAGGGGGCAGGAATGAAAAACTGTTTTTT
J: TRBJ1-2; length: 15; V: TRBV28; size: many; D: -; CDR3: CASSFPRTQHDGYTF; DNA: TGTGCCAGCAGTTTCCCCCGGACACAGCACGACGGCTACACCTTC
J: TRBJ2-3; length: 13; V: TRBV2; size: many; D: -; CDR3: CASSVNSADTQYF; DNA: TGTGCCAGCAGTGTCAACAGCGCAGATACGCAGTATTTT
J: TRBJ2-7; length: 13; V: TRBV29-1; size: many; D: -; CDR3: CSVEDGPSYEQYF; DNA: TGCAGCGTTGAAGATGGGCCCTCCTACGAGCAGTACTTC
J: TRBJ2-7; length: 15; V: TRBV28; size: -; D: TRBD2; CDR3: CASSDTSGSSYEQYF; DNA: TGTGCCAGCAGTGACACTAGCGGGTCCTCCTACGAGCAGTACTTC
J: TRBJ2-7; length: 14; V: TRBV27; size: many; D: TRBD2; CDR3: CASRPLAAGTPAYF; DNA: TGTGCCAGCAGACCACTAGCGGCCGGGACGCCAGCGTACTTC
J: TRBJ2-6; length: 16; V: TRBV19; size: few; D: TRBD2; CDR3: CASGAAGGTGANVLTF; DNA: TGTGCCAGTGGAGCAGCGGGAGGGACTGGGGCCAACGTCCTGACTTTC
J: TRBJ2-3; length: 15; V: TRBV7-2; size: many; D: -; CDR3: CASSLGSIRTDTQYF; DNA: TGTGCCAGCAGTCTAGGGTCCATCCGCACAGATACGCAGTATTTT
J: TRBJ2-5; length: 13; V: TRBV6-4; size: many; D: -; CDR3: CASSDGLGETQYF; DNA: TGTGCCAGCAGTGACGGGCTAGGCGAGACCCAGTACTTC
J: TRBJ2-5; length: 13; V: TRBV19; size: few; D: -; CDR3: CASSIARTGTQYF; DNA: TGTGCCAGTAGTATAGCCAGAACCGGGACCCAGTACTTC
J: TRBJ2-1; length: 15; V: TRBV7-2; size: many; D: -; CDR3: CASSLLGSSYNEQFF; DNA: TGTGCCAGCAGTTTACTTGGGAGTTCTTACAATGAGCAGTTCTTC
J: TRBJ1-3; length: 11; V: TRBV2; size: few; D: -; CDR3: CASHSGNTIYF; DNA: TGTGCCAGCCACTCTGGAAACACCATATATTTT
J: TRBJ1-2; length: 17; V: TRBV11-2; size: many; D: -; CDR3: CASSLAANKVARYGYTF; DNA: TGTGCCAGCAGCTTAGCCGCCAATAAAGTGGCTCGATATGGCTACACCTTC
J: TRBJ2-1; length: 12; V: TRBV2; size: many; D: -; CDR3: CASSEWMNEQFF; DNA: TGTGCCAGCAGTGAATGGATGAATGAGCAGTTCTTC
J: TRBJ2-3; length: 15; V: TRBV7-2; size: many; D: TRBD2; CDR3: CASRAGLVGTDTQYF; DNA: TGTGCCAGCAGGGCGGGACTAGTTGGCACAGATACGCAGTATTTT
J: TRBJ2-5; length: 13; V: TRBV2; size: many; D: -; CDR3: CASSEALRETQYF; DNA: TGTGCCAGCAGTGAAGCGCTTCGGGAGACCCAGTACTTC
J: TRBJ1-1; length: 16; V: TRBV28; size: many; D: -; CDR3: CASSLPPGRGNTEAFF; DNA: TGTGCCAGCAGTTTACCCCCGGGCAGGGGGAACACTGAAGCTTTCTTT
J: TRBJ1-6; length: 14; V: TRBV30; size: few; D: -; CDR3: CAWTARSYNSPLHF; DNA: TGTGCCTGGACGGCGAGATCCTATAATTCACCCCTCCACTTT
J: TRBJ2-4; length: 14; V: TRBV7-2; size: few; D: -; CDR3: CASSLLRAKNIQYF; DNA: TGTGCCAGCAGCTTATTGCGGGCCAAAAACATTCAGTACTTC
J: TRBJ1-2; length: 13; V: TRBV27; size: many; D: -; CDR3: CASSLSTSYGYTF; DNA: TGTGCCAGCAGTTTATCGACCAGCTATGGCTACACCTTC